This section outlines one TCR beta chain sequence together with its context. The data were produced by immunoSEQ multiplex PCR, yet TCRdb's version contains in-frame clones alone and is incomplete. This sample carries some 60,000 clones, roughly 90% of them seen once, and the ten largest clones take about 0.88%. The data belong to a study of T cell changes during pregnancy in multiple sclerosis. V was clipped by 1 base and J by 3 bases, with 19 bases between them. The germline V gene has CDR1 MGHRA and CDR2 YSYEKL. CDR3 length equals 18 residues. The source material was peripheral blood, sampled before pregnancy. This sequence joins TRBV4-1 and TRBJ2-1; D possibly corresponds to TRBD2 (6 bases). The source of this sequence is a female donor with multiple sclerosis, enrolled in a pregnancy study. The CDR3 here is CASSQGKGSGRFYNEQFF. The CDR3 DNA sequence: TGCGCCAGCAGCCAAGGTAAAGGTTCGGGGAGGTTCTACAATGAGCAGTTCTTC.